A single sample is the source of the 5 T cell receptor beta chains below, sequenced in a study of T cells in women clearing cervical HPV infection. Assay used: immunoSEQ multiplex PCR; TCRdb lists only in-frame clones, some missing. The sample has 25,000 to 35,000 clones. The specimen was blood buffy coat. The receptors derive from a woman between 18 and 70 years old with a cervical HPV16 infection that either progressed to CIN3+ or cleared (not recorded which).

On this clone itself: With the read ending 3 residues before the CDR3 end, the germline J gene is used to fill in that end. The V call is TRBV5-4, the J call TRBJ1-1; no clear D gene. The germline V gene has CDR1 SGHNT and CDR2 YYREEE (reference sequence). V was pared by 4 bases and J by 4 bases, with 11 bases between. The CDR3 contains 13 residues. Incomplete CDR3 DNA: TGTGCCAGCAGCCCCCAGCGAAGCACTGAA. Translated, it gives CASSPQRSTE. The entire CDR3 protein reads CASSPQRSTEAFF.

A word on this clone: Read sequence stops 3 residues before the CDR3 end, and the germline J gene provides the missing end. The chain combines TRBV12-3 or TRBV12-4 with TRBJ2-1, with D possibly matching TRBD2 (5 bases). This CDR3 has 13 amino acids. Between the trimmed V and J ends, which lost 1 base and 7 bases, there was a span of 8 bases. CDR3 DNA (partial): TGTGCCAGCAGTTTAGACGAGGGTAATGAG. Protein: CASSLDEGNE. The CDR3 reads in full as CASSLDEGNEQFF.

As regards this clone: The read gets to within 3 residues of the CDR3 end, and the germline J gene fills in the rest. The V and J genes are TRBV6-2 or TRBV6-3 and TRBJ1-1; 7 nucleotides match TRBD1. CDR1 and CDR2 (germline): MNHEY, SVGEGT. The CDR3 has 15 residues. J was trimmed by 0 bases and V by 6 bases; bases with no gene match: 7. CDR3 amino acids: CASSPDRLVNTEAFF. Partial CDR3 DNA: TGTGCCAGCAGCCCGGACAGGTTGGTGAACACTGAA.

With respect to this clone: Read coverage stops 3 residues before the CDR3 terminus; the germline J gene supplies the remainder. The chain has TRBV29-1 and TRBJ1-1, with D perhaps TRBD1 (5 bases). Germline V CDR1 and CDR2: SQVTM, ANQGSEA. The CDR3 has 14 residues. Trimming pared 6 bases from V and 0 bases from J, leaving 14 bases between. This CDR3 reads CSVAGLLMNTEAFF. The sequenced part of the CDR3 DNA is TGCAGCGTCGCGGGACTTCTTATGAACACTGAA. The entire variable domain, with the rest obtained from reference TRBV29-1 and TRBJ1-1, is as follows: SAVISQKPSRDICQRGTSLTIQCQVDSQVTMMFWYRQQPGQSLTLIATANQGSEATYESGFVIDKFPISRPNLTFSTLTVSNMSPEDSSIYLCSVAGLLMNTEAFFGQGTRLTVV.

Concerning this clone: The CDR3 is cut off 3 residues early in the read; its end comes from the germline J gene. V and J are TRBV30 and TRBJ1-3; perhaps TRBD1 as D (5 bases). V lost 3 bases, J lost 2 bases, and 17 bases lay in between. CDR1 is GTSNPN, CDR2 SVGIG, per germline (reference sequence). This CDR3 comprises 16 residues. CDR3 bases read: TGTGCCTGGAGCCTAGGGGCCGGTGGAGCTGGAAACACC. It encodes CAWSLGAGGAGNT. The whole CDR3 reads CAWSLGAGGAGNTIYF.